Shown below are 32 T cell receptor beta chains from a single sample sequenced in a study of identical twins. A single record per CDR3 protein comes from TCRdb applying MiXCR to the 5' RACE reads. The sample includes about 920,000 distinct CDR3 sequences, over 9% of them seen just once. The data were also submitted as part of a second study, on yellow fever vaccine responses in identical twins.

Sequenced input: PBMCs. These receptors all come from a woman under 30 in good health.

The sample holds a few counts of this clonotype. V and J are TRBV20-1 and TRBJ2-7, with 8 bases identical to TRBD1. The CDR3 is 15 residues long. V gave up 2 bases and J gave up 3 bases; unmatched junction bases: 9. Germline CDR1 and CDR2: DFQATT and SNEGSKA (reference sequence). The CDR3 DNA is TGCAGTGCTAGACCCGGGACAGGAAGTGTCTACGAGCAGTACGTC. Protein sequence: CSARPGTGSVYEQYV.

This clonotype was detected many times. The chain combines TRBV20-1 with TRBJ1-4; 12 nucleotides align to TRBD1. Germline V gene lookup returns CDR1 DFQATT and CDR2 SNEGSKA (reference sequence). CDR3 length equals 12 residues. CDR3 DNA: TGCGCTGGGACAGGGGGCGATGAAAAACTGTTTTTT. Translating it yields CAGTGGDEKLFF.

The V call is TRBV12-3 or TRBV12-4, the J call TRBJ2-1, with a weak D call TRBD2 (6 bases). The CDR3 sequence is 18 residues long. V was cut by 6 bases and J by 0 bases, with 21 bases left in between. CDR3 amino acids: CASRPRRGGISSYNEQFF. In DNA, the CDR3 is TGTGCCAGCAGGCCTCGTCGGGGCGGGATCAGCTCCTACAATGAGCAGTTCTTC.

The CDR3: CASSQAGTGGAGTGELFF. The CDR3 nucleotides read TGTGCCAGCAGCCAAGCCGGGACAGGGGGCGCGGGAACCGGGGAGCTGTTTTTT. The chain recombines TRBV4-2 with TRBJ2-2; TRBD1 matches at 12 bases. The CDR3 is made up of 18 amino acids. The V and J ends lost 1 base and 5 bases, in that order; junction bases with no gene match: 8. CDR1 LGHNA and CDR2 YNFKEQ come from the germline V gene.

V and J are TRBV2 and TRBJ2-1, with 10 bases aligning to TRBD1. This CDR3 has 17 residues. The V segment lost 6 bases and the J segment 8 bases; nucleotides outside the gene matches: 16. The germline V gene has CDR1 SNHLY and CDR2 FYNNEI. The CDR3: CASRGPFGQGGGDEQFF. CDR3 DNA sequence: TGTGCCAGCAGAGGCCCCTTCGGACAGGGGGGCGGCGATGAGCAGTTCTTC.

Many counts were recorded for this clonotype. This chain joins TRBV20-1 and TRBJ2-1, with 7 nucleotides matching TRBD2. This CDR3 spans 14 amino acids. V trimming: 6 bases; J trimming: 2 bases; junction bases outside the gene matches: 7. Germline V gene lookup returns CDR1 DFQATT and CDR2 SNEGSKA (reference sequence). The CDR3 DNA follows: TGCAGTGCCCTCCCTAGCGGAACCTACAATGAGCAGTTCTTC. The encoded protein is CSALPSGTYNEQFF.

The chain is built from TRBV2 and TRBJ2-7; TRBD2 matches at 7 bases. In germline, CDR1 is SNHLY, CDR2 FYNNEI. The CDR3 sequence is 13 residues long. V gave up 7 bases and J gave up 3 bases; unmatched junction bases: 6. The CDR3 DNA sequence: TGTGCCAGCATCGCGGGAGAGCACTACGAGCAGTACTTC. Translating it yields CASIAGEHYEQYF.

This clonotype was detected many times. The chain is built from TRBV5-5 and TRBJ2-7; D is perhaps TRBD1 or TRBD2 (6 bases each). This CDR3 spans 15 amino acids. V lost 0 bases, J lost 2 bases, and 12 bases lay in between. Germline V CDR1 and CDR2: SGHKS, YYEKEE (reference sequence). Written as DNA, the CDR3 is TGTGCCAGCAGCTTGGTCGGGGGCGCCCCCTACGAGCAGTACGTC. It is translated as CASSLVGGAPYEQYV.

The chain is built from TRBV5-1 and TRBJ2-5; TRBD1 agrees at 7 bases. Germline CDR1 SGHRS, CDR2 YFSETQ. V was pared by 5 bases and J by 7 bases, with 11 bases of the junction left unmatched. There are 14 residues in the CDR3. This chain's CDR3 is CASRNPQGYGTQYF. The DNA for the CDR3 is TGCGCCAGCAGGAATCCACAGGGGTATGGGACCCAGTACTTC.

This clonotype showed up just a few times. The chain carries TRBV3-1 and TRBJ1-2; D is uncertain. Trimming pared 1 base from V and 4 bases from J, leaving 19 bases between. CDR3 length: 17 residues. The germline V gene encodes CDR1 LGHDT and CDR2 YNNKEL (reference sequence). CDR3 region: CASSQGVPSGGIYGYTF. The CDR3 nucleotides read TGTGCCAGCAGCCAAGGCGTTCCCTCAGGAGGGATCTATGGCTACACCTTC.

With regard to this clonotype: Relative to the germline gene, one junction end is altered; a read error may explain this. CDR3 bases: TGTGCCAGCAGATCTACAGGGTCCTACAATGAGCGGTTCTTC. Residues: CASRSTGSYNERFF. The chain recombines TRBV28 with TRBJ2-1; TRBD1 might be the D (6 bases). Germline assignment: CDR1 MDHEN and CDR2 SYDVKM. This CDR3 has 14 residues.

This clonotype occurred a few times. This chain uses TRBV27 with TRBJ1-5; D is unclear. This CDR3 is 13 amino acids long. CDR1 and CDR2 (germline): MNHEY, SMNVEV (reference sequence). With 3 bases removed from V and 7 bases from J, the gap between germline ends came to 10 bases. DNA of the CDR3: TGTGCCAGCAGTTTCCAAGTCGGGCAGCCCCAGCATTTT. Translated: CASSFQVGQPQHF.

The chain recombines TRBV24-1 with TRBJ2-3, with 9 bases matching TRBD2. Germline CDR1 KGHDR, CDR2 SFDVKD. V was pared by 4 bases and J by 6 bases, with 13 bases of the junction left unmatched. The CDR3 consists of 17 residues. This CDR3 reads CATSDLRTSVSPDTQYF. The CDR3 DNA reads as TGTGCCACCAGTGACCTCAGGACTAGCGTGAGTCCCGATACGCAGTATTTT.

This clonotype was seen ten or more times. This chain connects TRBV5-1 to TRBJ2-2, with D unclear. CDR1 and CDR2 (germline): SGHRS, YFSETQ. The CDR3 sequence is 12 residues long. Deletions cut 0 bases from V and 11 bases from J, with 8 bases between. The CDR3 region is CASSLERVELFF. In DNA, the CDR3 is TGCGCCAGCAGCTTGGAACGTGTCGAGCTGTTTTTT.

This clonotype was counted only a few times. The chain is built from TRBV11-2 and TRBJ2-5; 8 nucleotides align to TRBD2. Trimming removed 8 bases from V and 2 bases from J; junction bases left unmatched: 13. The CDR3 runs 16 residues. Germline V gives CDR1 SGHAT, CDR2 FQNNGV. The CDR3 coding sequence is TGTGCCAGCTCCCGACTAGCGCGTAATTTACAAGAGACCCAGTACTTC. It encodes CASSRLARNLQETQYF.

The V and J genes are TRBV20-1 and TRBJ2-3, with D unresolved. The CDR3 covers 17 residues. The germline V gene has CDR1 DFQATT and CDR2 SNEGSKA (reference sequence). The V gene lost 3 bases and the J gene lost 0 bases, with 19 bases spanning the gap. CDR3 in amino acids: CSASRPKNGDSTDTQYF. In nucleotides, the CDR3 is TGCAGTGCTAGCCGGCCGAAAAACGGCGATAGCACAGATACGCAGTATTTT.

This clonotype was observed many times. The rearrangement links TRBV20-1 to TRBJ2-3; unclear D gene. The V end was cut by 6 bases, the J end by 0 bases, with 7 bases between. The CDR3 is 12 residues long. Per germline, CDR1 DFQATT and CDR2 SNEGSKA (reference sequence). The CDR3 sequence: CSAPSSTDTQYF. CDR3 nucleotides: TGCAGTGCCCCCTCTAGCACAGATACGCAGTATTTT.

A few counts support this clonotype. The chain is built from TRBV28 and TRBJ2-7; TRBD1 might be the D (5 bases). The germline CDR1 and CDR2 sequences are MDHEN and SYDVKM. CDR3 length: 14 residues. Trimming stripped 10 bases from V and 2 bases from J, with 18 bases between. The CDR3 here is CATGVWGGTYEQYF. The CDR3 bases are TGTGCCACCGGAGTTTGGGGCGGAACCTACGAGCAGTACTTC.

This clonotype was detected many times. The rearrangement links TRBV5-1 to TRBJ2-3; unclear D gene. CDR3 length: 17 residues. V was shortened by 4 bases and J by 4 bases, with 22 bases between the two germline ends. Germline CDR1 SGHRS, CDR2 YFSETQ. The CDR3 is CASSPNGPSLNADTQYF. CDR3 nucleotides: TGCGCCAGCAGCCCTAACGGACCGTCCCTCAATGCAGATACGCAGTATTTT. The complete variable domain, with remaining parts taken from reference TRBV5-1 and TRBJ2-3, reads KAGVTQTPRYLIKTRGQQVTLSCSPISGHRSVSWYQQTPGQGLQFLFEYFSETQRNKGNFPGRFSGRQFSNSRSEMNVSTLELGDSALYLCASSPNGPSLNADTQYFGPGTRLTVL.

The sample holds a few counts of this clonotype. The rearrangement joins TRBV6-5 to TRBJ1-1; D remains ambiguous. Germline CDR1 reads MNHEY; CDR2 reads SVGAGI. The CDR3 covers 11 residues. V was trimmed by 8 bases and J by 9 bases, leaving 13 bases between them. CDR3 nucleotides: TGTGCCAGCGAAAACGGGATGCAAGCTTTCTTT. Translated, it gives CASENGMQAFF.

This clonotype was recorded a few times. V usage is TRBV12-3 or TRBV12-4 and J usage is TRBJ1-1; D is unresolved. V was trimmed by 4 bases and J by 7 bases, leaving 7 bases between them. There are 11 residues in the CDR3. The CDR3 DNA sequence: TGTGCCAGCAGTTCAGCGATTGAAGCTTTCTTT. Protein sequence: CASSSAIEAFF.

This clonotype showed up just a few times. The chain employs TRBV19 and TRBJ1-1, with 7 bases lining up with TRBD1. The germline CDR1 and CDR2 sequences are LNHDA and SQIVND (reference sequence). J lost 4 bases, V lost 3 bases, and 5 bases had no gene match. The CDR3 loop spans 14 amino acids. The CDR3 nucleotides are TGTGCCAGTAGTATGGACAGGTTTGGCACTGAAGCTTTCTTT. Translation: CASSMDRFGTEAFF.

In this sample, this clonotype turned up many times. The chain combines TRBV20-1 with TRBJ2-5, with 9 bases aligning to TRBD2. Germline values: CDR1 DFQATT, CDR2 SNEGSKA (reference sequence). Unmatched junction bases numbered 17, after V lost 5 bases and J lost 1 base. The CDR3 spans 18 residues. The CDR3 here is CSAQSTFEAGGGQETQYF. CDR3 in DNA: TGCAGTGCTCAAAGCACGTTTGAAGCGGGAGGTGGCCAAGAGACCCAGTACTTC.

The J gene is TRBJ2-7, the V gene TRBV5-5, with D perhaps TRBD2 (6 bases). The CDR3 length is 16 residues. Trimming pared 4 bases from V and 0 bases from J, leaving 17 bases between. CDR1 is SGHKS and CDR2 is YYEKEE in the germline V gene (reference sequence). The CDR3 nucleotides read TGTGCCAGCAGCACGGGGACTTCGATCGGCTCCTACGAGCAGTACTTC. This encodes CASSTGTSIGSYEQYF.

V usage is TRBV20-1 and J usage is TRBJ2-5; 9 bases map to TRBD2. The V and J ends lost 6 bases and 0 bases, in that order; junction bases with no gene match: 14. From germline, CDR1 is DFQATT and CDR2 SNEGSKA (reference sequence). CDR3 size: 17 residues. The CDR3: CSALKKVAGAYQETQYF. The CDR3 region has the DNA TGCAGTGCCCTCAAAAAGGTAGCGGGGGCCTACCAAGAGACCCAGTACTTC.

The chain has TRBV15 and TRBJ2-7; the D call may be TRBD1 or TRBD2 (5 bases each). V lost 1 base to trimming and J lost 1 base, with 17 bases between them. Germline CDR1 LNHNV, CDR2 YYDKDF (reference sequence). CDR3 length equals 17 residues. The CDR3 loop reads CATSRVPLGEGSYEQYV. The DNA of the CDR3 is TGTGCCACCAGCAGAGTGCCCTTAGGTGAGGGGTCCTACGAGCAGTACGTC.

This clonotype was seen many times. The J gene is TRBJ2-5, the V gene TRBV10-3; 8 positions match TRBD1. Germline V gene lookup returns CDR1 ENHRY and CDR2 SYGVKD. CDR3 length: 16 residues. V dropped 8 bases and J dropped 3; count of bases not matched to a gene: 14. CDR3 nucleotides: TGTGCCATCTCTCGTCACTGGGCAGGGGGCAAAGAGACCCAGTACTTC. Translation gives CAISRHWAGGKETQYF.

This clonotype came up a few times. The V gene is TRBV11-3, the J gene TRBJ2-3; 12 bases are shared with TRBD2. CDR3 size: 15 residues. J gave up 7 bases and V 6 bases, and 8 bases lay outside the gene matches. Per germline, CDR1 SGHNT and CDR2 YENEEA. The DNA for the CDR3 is TGTGCCAGCAGTCGGGCTAGCGGGAGGGAGAATACGCAGTATTTT. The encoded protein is CASSRASGRENTQYF.

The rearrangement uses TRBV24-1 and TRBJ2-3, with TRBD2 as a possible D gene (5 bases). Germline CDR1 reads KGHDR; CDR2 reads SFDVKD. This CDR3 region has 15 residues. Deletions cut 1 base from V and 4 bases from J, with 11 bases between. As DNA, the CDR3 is TGTGCCACCAGTGATTTCGCCGGAGCGGCAGATACGCAGTATTTT. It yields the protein CATSDFAGAADTQYF.

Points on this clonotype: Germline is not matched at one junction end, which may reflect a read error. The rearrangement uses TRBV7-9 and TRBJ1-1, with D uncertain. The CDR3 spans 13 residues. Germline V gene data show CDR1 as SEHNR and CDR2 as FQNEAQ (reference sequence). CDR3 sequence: CASSLNLNTETFF. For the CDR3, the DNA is TGTGCCAGCAGCTTAAATCTGAACACTGAAACTTTCTTT.

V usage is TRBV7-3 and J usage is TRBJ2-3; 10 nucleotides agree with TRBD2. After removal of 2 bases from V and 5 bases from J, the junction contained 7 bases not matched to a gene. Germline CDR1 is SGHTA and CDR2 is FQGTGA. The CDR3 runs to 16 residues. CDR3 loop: CASSLGAVAGGDTQYF. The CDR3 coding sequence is TGTGCCAGCAGCTTAGGAGCCGTAGCGGGGGGAGATACGCAGTATTTT.

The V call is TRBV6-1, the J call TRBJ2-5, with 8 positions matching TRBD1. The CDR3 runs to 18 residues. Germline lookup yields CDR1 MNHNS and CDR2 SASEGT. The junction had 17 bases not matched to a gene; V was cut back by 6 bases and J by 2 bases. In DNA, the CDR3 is TGTGCCAGCAGGGGATATGGAAGGACAGGGACCATTCAAGAGACCCAGTACTTC. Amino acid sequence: CASRGYGRTGTIQETQYF.